This TCR beta chain was identified in a study of blood T cells in healthy people across ages. A second about 6 to 12 cycle PCR used barcoded and J-beta primers. TCRdb processed the 5' RACE reads anew with MiXCR; each CDR3 protein has one entry. The repertoire holds 1.5 million to 2 million distinct CDR3 sequences, roughly 52% seen once, with 2.1% in the top ten. Study results and caveats: Compared with aged donors, long-lived donors showed fewer expanded clones, suggesting selection.

The CDR3 contains 15 residues. The V segment lost 4 bases and the J segment 13 bases; nucleotides outside the gene matches: 12. Germline V lookup: CDR1 LGHDT, CDR2 YNNKEL (reference sequence). Of note for this clonotype: Antigen specificity is unknown.

This sequence joins TRBV3-1 and TRBJ2-4, with 11 bases matching TRBD2. The sample taken for sequencing was blood. The TCR was taken from a woman in her thirties or forties in good health. The CDR3 loop reads CASSLIAGGPQRQYF. CDR3 DNA: TGTGCCAGCAGCCTCATAGCGGGGGGGCCTCAGAGGCAGTACTTC. Full variable domain (remainder filled in from reference TRBV3-1 and TRBJ2-4): DTAVSQTPKYLVTQMGNDKSIKCEQNLGHDTMYWYKQDSKKFLKIMFSYNNKELIINETVPNRFSPKSPDKAHLNLHINSLELGDSAVYFCASSLIAGGPQRQYFGAGTRLSVL.